Each of the 17 T cell receptor beta chains below was sequenced from the same sample in a study of control samples from healthy donors and cancer patients. Clones were read by immunoSEQ multiplex PCR, and TCRdb kept only the in-frame ones, dropping some. The data contain some 96,000 clones, more than 85% of them singletons. The sample taken for sequencing was blood. These receptors all stem from a man younger than 30 in good health.

V is TRBV3-1 (or the pseudogene TRBV3-2) and J is TRBJ2-7; possible D gene TRBD1, 6 bases. CDR3 length: 15 residues. Germline CDR1 LGHDT, CDR2 YNNKEL (reference sequence). V was cut by 2 bases and J by 5 bases, with 16 bases left in between. DNA for the CDR3: TGTGCCAGCAGCCAACCCCTTACAGGGTCCCACGAGCAGTACTTC. Translating gives CASSQPLTGSHEQYF.

The chain's CDR3 is CASSPGGLKAFF. In nucleotides, the CDR3 is TGTGCCAGCAGCCCTGGGGGGCTTAAAGCTTTCTTT. The chain couples TRBV5-6 to TRBJ1-1, with D maybe TRBD1 (6 bases). The CDR3 runs to 12 residues. Trimming removed 4 bases at V and 9 bases at J, with 13 bases between. Germline V gene lookup returns CDR1 SGHDT and CDR2 YYEEEE.

The rearrangement uses TRBV19 and TRBJ2-7, with TRBD1 identical over 7 bases. CDR1 and CDR2 from the germline V gene are LNHDA and SQIVND (reference sequence). There are 15 residues in the CDR3. Trimming cost V 7 bases and J 3 bases; bases outside gene matches: 12. For the CDR3, the DNA is TGTGCCAGTACCTATGGGTTCGGGACAGTCTACGAGCAGTACTTC. Translation: CASTYGFGTVYEQYF.

V gene TRBV4-1 combines with J gene TRBJ1-4; D is perhaps TRBD1 (5 bases). Germline lookup yields CDR1 MGHRA and CDR2 YSYEKL. Between the trimmed V and J ends, which lost 0 bases and 3 bases, there was a span of 17 bases. The CDR3 has 18 residues. DNA for the CDR3: TGCGCCAGCAGCCAAGACTGGGGAAGGGGCGGATCTAATGAAAAACTGTTTTTT. Protein sequence: CASSQDWGRGGSNEKLFF.

The sample holds one count of this clone. The chain employs TRBV4-3 and TRBJ2-2; D is possibly TRBD2 (6 bases). CDR3 length equals 17 residues. Deletions cut 0 bases from V and 1 base from J, with 12 bases between. The germline V gene encodes CDR1 LGHNA and CDR2 YSLEER. Written as DNA, the CDR3 is TGCGCCAGCAGCCAAGATTCGGCCGGGAGGAACACCGGGGAGCTGTTTTTT. It encodes CASSQDSAGRNTGELFF.

The chain has TRBV11-3 and TRBJ1-1; D gene unclear. The CDR3 runs to 13 residues. The germline V gene encodes CDR1 SGHNT and CDR2 YENEEA. The V and J ends lost 5 bases and 4 bases respectively, with 11 bases between them. The CDR3 DNA is TGTGCCAGCAGCCTCGTTGAGAGCACTGAAGCTTTCTTT. It translates to CASSLVESTEAFF.

The CDR3 nucleotides read TGTGCCAGCAGCCCGGGAGGATACTATGGCTACACCTTC. Its protein is CASSPGGYYGYTF. J is TRBJ1-2 and V is TRBV7-2; D gene ambiguous. Germline values: CDR1 SGHTA, CDR2 FQGNSA. Trimming cost V 5 bases and J 3 bases, with 10 bases left between them. The CDR3 has 13 amino acids.

This clone was counted a single time. This chain links TRBV2 with TRBJ1-6, with TRBD1 matching over 7 bases. Trimming took 7 bases from V and 8 from J; bases not matched to a gene: 2. The germline gives CDR1 SNHLY, CDR2 FYNNEI. This CDR3 region has 12 residues. CDR3 sequence reads: CASTQGDSPLHF. Here the CDR3 DNA reads TGTGCCAGCACCCAGGGGGATTCACCCCTCCACTTT.

The chain has TRBV7-3 and TRBJ2-2; D may be TRBD2 (5 bases). The CDR3 loop spans 13 amino acids. CDR1 is SGHTA, CDR2 FQGTGA, per germline. Deletions cut 3 bases from V and 6 bases from J, with 8 bases between. CDR3 bases: TGTGCCAGCAGCTTTCGGGGTGCCGGGGAGCTGTTTTTT. Amino acids: CASSFRGAGELFF.

This chain uses TRBV6-4 with TRBJ1-6; D is possibly TRBD1 (5 bases). The CDR3 is 13 amino acids. Germline V gene sequence: CDR1 MRHNA, CDR2 SNTAGT. Trimming removed 3 bases at V and 8 bases at J, with 8 bases between. DNA for the CDR3: TGTGCCAGCAGTGAAGGGGAGTATTCACCCCTCCACTTT. Residues: CASSEGEYSPLHF.

This clone was counted a few times. The chain joins TRBV5-1 to TRBJ2-5; TRBD2 aligns across 9 bases. Germline CDR1 and CDR2: SGHRS and YFSETQ. V shed 6 bases, J shed 0 bases, and the junction held 3 bases outside the gene matches. This CDR3 spans 14 amino acids. This CDR3 is CASNLAGHQETQYF. The CDR3 bases are TGCGCCAGCAATCTAGCGGGGCACCAAGAGACCCAGTACTTC.

This clone was seen only once. J is TRBJ1-5 and V is TRBV4-2; the D is unclear. Germline V lookup: CDR1 LGHNA, CDR2 YNFKEQ. The CDR3 is 16 amino acids. The V gene lost 0 bases and the J gene lost 7 bases, with 16 bases spanning the gap. CDR3 in DNA: TGTGCCAGCAGCCAAGATTGGTACAGTCCCGGACAGCCCCAGCATTTT. Amino acid sequence: CASSQDWYSPGQPQHF.

This chain connects TRBV10-3 to TRBJ1-5; D gene ambiguous. Germline CDR1 and CDR2: ENHRY and SYGVKD. The CDR3 extends over 18 amino acids. With 0 bases removed from V and 0 bases from J, the gap between germline ends came to 15 bases. CDR3 nucleotide sequence: TGTGCCATCAGTGAGTCTGGAGGAGGGTCCTATAGCAATCAGCCCCAGCATTTT. Translating gives CAISESGGGSYSNQPQHF.

Only a few counts were recorded for this clone. J is TRBJ1-3 and V is TRBV9, with D tentatively TRBD1 (5 bases). This CDR3 comprises 16 residues. V was pared by 0 bases and J by 2 bases, with 12 bases between. Germline values: CDR1 SGDLS, CDR2 YYNGEE. In DNA, the CDR3 is TGTGCCAGCAGCGTAGCCCCCCCAGGGACTGGAAACACCATATATTTT. Translation gives CASSVAPPGTGNTIYF. The variable domain in full, completed from reference TRBV9 and TRBJ1-3, reads DSGVTQTPKHLITATGQRVTLRCSPRSGDLSVYWYQQSLDQGLQFLIQYYNGEERAKGNILERFSAQQFPDLHSELNLSSLELGDSALYFCASSVAPPGTGNTIYFGEGSWLTVV.

The chain links TRBV27 to TRBJ1-1, with unresolved D. V gave up 4 bases and J gave up 4 bases, with 10 bases separating them. Germline lookup yields CDR1 MNHEY and CDR2 SMNVEV (reference sequence). This CDR3 is built from 13 residues. The DNA for the CDR3 is TGTGCCAGCAGTTGGGATGTCGGCACTGAAGCTTTCTTT. Its protein is CASSWDVGTEAFF.

This rearrangement joins TRBV5-1 to TRBJ2-3; 7 bases match TRBD2. V lost 2 bases, J lost 1 base, and 4 bases stayed unmatched. The CDR3 extends over 15 amino acids. Germline V lookup: CDR1 SGHRS, CDR2 YFSETQ. DNA for the CDR3: TGCGCCAGCAGCTTCCGGGAGGCCGGCACAGATACGCAGTATTTT. This gives the protein CASSFREAGTDTQYF.

This clone occurred once. The chain carries TRBV6-2 or TRBV6-3 and TRBJ1-1; D call uncertain. V dropped 4 bases and J dropped 1 base, with 7 bases sitting between them. The germline V gene encodes CDR1 MNHEY and CDR2 SVGEGT. This CDR3 spans 13 amino acids. CDR3 nucleotide sequence: TGTGCCAGCAGTTTGTGGAGGAACACTGAAGCTTTCTTT. Its protein product is CASSLWRNTEAFF.